This T cell receptor (beta chain) is drawn from a study of vaccination and CD4 T cells after COVID-19. Turning to the study itself: In the convalescent cohort, there were six males and four females, two of them Hispanic. Overlapping SARS-CoV-2, HCoV-NL63, HCoV-OC43 and HCoV-229E spike peptides stimulated the cells.

Sequencing of the DNA from cultured CD4+ T cells was carried out with the Oncomine TCR Beta short-read assay. TCRdb re-called the PCR reads with MiXCR, one entry per CDR3 protein. The table shows some 5,100 distinct CDR3 sequences, with approximately 49% occurring only once. The CDR3 length is 13 residues. Trimming removed 7 bases at V and 7 bases at J, with 17 bases between. Remarks on this clonotype: Its antigen is unidentified.

Regarding treatment: 10-day PBMC culture with coronavirus spike peptide pools or control peptides (ViraFEST assay). For ViraFEST, peptide pools expanded antigen-specific T cells, after which the TCRs were sequenced. This receptor was taken from a human donor who had recovered from COVID-19. This chain connects TRBV12-3 or TRBV12-4 to TRBJ2-7, with D unresolved. Sequencing used CD4+ T cells from blood, cultured in vitro. The CDR3 nucleotides read TGTGCCAGCACCCGAGGACGGGCGGTAGAGCAGTACTTC. Its translation: CASTRGRAVEQYF.